This T cell receptor beta chain was profiled in a study of monozygotic twins with inflammatory bowel disease. TCRdb processed the 5' RACE reads again and assigns one entry to each CDR3 protein, with no DNA. Found here are about 160,000 distinct CDR3 sequences; the top ten clones hold roughly 2.4%. Overall study findings and caveats: A single strong IBD-associated signal or clonotype was not supported by the findings. Clonotype sharing was lower in IBD patients than healthy twins, most markedly with disease activity.

A word on this clonotype: What it recognizes is unknown.

This clonotype was sampled from a human donor with ulcerative colitis or Crohn's disease, or a healthy co-twin of an affected twin (not recorded which). The sequenced material came from blood.

The CDR3 sequence: CATSDSRDYKETQYF. The V and J genes are TRBV24-1 and TRBJ2-5; TCRdb's assignment of TRBD1 cannot be checked, as there is no DNA. There are 15 residues in the CDR3. Germline V lookup: CDR1 KGHDR, CDR2 SFDVKD.